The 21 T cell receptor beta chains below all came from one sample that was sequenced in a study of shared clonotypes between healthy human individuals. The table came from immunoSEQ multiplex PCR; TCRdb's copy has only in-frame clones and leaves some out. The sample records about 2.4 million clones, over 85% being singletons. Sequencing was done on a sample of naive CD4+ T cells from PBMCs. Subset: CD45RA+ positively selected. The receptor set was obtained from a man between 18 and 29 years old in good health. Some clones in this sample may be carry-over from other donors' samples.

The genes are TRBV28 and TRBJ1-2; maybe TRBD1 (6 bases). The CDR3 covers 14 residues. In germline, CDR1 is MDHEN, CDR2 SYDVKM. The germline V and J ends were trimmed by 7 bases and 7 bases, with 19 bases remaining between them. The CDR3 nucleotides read TGTGCCAGCACGGGGGGGGCCCCTTCGGGTGGCTACACCTTC. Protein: CASTGGAPSGGYTF.

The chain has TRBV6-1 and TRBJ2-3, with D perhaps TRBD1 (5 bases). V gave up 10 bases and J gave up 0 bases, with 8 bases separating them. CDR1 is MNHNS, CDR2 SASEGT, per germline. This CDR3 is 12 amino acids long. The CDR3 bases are TGTGCCAACCAGGGCAGCACAGATACGCAGTATTTT. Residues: CANQGSTDTQYF.

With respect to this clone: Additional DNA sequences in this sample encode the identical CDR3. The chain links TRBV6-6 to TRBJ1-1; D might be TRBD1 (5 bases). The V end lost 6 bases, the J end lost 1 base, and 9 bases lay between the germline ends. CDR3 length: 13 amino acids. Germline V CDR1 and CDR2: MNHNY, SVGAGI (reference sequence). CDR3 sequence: CASRPDRNTEAFF. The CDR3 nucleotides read TGTGCCAGCAGACCCGACAGGAACACTGAAGCTTTCTTT.

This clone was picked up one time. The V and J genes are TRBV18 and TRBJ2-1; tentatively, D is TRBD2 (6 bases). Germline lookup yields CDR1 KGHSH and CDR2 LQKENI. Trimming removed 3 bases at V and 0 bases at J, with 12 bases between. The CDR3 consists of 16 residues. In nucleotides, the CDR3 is TGTGCCAGCTCACCTAGGCTAGCGAGCTCCTACAATGAGCAGTTCTTC. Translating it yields CASSPRLASSYNEQFF.

CDR3 nucleotide sequence: TGTGCCAGCCGGTGGGGCACGGAGACCCAGTACTTC. Translated: CASRWGTETQYF. The gene calls are TRBV11-2 and TRBJ2-5; perhaps TRBD1 as D (5 bases). Trimming took off 8 bases at V and 5 bases at J, with 12 bases between the two ends. Germline CDR1 and CDR2: SGHAT and FQNNGV. This CDR3 is built from 12 residues.

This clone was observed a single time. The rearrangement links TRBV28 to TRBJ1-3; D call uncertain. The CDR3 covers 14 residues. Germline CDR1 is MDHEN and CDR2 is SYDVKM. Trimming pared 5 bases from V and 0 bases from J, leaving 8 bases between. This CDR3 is CASSQAGSGNTIYF. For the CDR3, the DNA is TGTGCCAGCAGTCAGGCAGGCTCTGGAAACACCATATATTTT.

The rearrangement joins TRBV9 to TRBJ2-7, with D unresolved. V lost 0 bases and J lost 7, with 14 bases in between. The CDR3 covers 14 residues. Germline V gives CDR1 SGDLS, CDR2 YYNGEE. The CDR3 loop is CASSVEYSRGEQYF. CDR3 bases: TGTGCCAGCAGCGTAGAGTACAGCCGTGGTGAGCAGTACTTC.

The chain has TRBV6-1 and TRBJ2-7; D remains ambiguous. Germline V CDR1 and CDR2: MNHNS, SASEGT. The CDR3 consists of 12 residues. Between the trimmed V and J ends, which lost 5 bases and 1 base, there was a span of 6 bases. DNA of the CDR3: TGTGCCAGCAGTCCCCGATCCTACGAGCAGTACTTC. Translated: CASSPRSYEQYF.

CDR3 bases: TGCGCCAGCAGCACCTATACGGCGGAGGAGACCCAGTACTTC. Translating it yields CASSTYTAEETQYF. V usage is TRBV5-1 and J usage is TRBJ2-5, with D unclear. The CDR3 has 14 amino acids. Germline loops: CDR1 SGHRS, CDR2 YFSETQ. V was cut by 4 bases and J by 5 bases, with 15 bases left in between. Complete variable domain (other parts from reference TRBV5-1 and TRBJ2-5): KAGVTQTPRYLIKTRGQQVTLSCSPISGHRSVSWYQQTPGQGLQFLFEYFSETQRNKGNFPGRFSGRQFSNSRSEMNVSTLELGDSALYLCASSTYTAEETQYFGPGTRLLVL.

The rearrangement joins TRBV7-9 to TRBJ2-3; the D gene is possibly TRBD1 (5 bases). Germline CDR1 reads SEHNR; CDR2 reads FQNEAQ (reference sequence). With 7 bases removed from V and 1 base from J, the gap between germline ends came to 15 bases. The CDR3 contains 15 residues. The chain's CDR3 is CASITYKGGTDTQYF. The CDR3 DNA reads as TGTGCCAGCATCACATATAAAGGGGGCACAGATACGCAGTATTTT.

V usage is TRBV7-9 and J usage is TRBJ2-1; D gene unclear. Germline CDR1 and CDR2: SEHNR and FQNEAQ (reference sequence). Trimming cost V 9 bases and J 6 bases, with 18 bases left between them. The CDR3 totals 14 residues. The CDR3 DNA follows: TGTGCCAGTCGCCCTTCCGATCCGGGCAATGAGCAGTTCTTC. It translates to CASRPSDPGNEQFF.

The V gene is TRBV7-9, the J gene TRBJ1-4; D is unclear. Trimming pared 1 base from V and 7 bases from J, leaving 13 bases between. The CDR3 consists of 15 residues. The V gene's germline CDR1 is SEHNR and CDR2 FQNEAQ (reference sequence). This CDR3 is CASSLGLSNIEKLFF. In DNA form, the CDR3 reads TGTGCCAGCAGCTTAGGTCTCAGTAACATTGAAAAACTGTTTTTT.

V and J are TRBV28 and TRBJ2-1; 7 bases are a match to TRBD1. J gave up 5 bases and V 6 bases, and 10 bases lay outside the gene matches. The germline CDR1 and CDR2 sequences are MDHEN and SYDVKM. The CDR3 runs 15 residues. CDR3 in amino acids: CASRDPQGTNNEQFF. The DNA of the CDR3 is TGTGCCAGCAGGGACCCACAGGGGACGAACAATGAGCAGTTCTTC. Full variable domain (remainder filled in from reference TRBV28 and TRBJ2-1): DVKVTQSSRYLVKRTGEKVFLECVQDMDHENMFWYRQDPGLGLRLIYFSYDVKMKEKGDIPEGYSVSREKKERFSLILESASTNQTSMYLCASRDPQGTNNEQFFGPGTRLTVL.

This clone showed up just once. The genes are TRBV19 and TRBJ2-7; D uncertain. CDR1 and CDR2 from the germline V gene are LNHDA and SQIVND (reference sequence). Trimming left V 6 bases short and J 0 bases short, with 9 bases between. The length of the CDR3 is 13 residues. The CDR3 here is CASSYRYSYEQYF. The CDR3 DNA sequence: TGTGCCAGTAGCTATCGCTACTCCTACGAGCAGTACTTC.

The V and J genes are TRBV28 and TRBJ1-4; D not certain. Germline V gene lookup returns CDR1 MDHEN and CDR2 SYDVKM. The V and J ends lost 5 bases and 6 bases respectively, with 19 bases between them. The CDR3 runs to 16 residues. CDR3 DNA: TGTGCCAGCAGTCCAATCCTAGGGATCGGCGATGAAAAACTGTTTTTT. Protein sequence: CASSPILGIGDEKLFF.

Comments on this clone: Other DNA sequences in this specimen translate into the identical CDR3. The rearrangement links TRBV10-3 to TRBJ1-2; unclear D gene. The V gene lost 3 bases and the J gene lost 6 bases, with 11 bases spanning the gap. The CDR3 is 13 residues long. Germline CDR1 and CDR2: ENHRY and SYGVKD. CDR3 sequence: CAISEGREDGYTF. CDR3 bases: TGTGCCATCAGTGAAGGGCGGGAAGATGGCTACACCTTC.

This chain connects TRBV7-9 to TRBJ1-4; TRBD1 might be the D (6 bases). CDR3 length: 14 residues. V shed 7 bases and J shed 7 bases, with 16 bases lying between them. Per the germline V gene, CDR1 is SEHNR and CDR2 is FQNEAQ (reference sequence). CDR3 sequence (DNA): TGTGCCAGCACAGGGGATGGAGCTGGTGAAAAACTGTTTTTT. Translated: CASTGDGAGEKLFF.

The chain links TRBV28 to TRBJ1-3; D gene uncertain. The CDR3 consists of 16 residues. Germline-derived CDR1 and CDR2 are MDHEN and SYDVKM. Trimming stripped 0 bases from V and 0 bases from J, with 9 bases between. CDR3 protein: CASSLWELGSGNTIYF. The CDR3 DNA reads TGTGCCAGCAGTTTATGGGAGCTTGGCTCTGGAAACACCATATATTTT.

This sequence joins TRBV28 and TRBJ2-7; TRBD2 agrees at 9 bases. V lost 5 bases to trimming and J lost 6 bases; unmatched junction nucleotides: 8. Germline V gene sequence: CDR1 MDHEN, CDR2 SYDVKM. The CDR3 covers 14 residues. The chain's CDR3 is CASSPKLAGREQYF. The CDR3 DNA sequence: TGTGCCAGCAGTCCCAAGCTAGCGGGACGCGAGCAGTACTTC.

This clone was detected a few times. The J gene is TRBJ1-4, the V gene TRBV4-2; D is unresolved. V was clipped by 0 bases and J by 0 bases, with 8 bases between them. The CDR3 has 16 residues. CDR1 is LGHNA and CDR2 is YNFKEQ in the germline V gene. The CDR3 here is CASSQDATATNEKLFF. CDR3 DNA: TGTGCCAGCAGCCAAGATGCAACAGCAACTAATGAAAAACTGTTTTTT.

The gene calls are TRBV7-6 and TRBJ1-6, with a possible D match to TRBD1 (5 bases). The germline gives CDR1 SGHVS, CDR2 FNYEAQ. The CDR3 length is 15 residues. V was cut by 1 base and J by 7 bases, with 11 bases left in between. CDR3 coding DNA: TGTGCCAGCAGCTTAGAGTCAGGGAGAAATTCACCCCTCCACTTT. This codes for CASSLESGRNSPLHF.